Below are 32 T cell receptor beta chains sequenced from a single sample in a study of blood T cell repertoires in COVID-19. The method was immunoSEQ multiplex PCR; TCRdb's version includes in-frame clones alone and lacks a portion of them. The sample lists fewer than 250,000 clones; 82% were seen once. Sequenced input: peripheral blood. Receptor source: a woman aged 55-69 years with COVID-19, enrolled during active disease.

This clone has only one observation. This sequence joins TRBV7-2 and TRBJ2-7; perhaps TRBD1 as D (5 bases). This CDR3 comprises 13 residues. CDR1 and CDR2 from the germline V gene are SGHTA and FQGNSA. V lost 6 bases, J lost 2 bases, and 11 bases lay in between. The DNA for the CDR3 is TGTGCCAGCAGTTCCGACAGTCCCTACGAGCAGTACTTC. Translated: CASSSDSPYEQYF.

The chain's CDR3 is CASSLGTGEGNQPQHF. The DNA of the CDR3 is TGTGCCAGCAGTCTCGGGACAGGGGAGGGCAATCAGCCCCAGCATTTT. The genes are TRBV28 and TRBJ1-5, with 10 bases identical to TRBD1. The germline CDR1 and CDR2 sequences are MDHEN and SYDVKM. Losses at the gene ends were 5 bases for V and 2 bases for J; bases not matched to a gene: 6. This CDR3 contains 16 residues.

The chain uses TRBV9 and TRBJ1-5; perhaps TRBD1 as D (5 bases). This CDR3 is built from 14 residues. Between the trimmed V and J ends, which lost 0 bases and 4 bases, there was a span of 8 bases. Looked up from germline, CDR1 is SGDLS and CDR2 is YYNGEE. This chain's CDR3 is CASSVEAGNQPQHF. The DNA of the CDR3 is TGTGCCAGCAGCGTAGAGGCAGGGAATCAGCCCCAGCATTTT. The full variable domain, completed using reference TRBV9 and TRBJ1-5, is DSGVTQTPKHLITATGQRVTLRCSPRSGDLSVYWYQQSLDQGLQFLIQYYNGEERAKGNILERFSAQQFPDLHSELNLSSLELGDSALYFCASSVEAGNQPQHFGDGTRLSIL.

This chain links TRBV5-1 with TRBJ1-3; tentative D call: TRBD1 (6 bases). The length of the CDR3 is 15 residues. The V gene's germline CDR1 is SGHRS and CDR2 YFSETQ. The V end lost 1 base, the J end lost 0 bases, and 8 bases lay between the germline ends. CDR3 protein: CASSLTGNSGNTIYF. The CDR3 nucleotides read TGCGCCAGCAGCTTGACAGGGAACTCTGGAAACACCATATATTTT.

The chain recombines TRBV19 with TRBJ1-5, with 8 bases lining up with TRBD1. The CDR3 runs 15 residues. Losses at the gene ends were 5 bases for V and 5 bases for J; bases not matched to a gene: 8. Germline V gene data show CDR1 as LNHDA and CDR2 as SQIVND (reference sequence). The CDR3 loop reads CASSVGQGGYQPQHF. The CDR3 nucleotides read TGTGCCAGTAGTGTCGGACAGGGAGGTTATCAGCCCCAGCATTTT.

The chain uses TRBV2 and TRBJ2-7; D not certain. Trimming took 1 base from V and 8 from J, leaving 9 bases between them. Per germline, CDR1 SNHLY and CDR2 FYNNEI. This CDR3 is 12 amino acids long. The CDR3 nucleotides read TGTGCCAGCAGTGAAGATAGCCCTAAGCAGTACGTC. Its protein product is CASSEDSPKQYV.

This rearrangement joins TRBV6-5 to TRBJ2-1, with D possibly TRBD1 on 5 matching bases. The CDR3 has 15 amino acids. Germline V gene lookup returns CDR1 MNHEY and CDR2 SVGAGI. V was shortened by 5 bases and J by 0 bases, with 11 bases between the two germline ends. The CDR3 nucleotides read TGTGCCAGCAGTCCCGACAGAGGCTCCTACAATGAGCAGTTCTTC. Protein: CASSPDRGSYNEQFF.

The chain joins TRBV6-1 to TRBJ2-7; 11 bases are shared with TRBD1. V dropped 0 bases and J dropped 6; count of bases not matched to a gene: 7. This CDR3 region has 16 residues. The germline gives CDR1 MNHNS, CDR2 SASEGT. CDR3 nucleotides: TGTGCCAGCAGTGAAGCGCCGGGACAGGGGGGCAGCGAGCAGTACTTC. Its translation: CASSEAPGQGGSEQYF.

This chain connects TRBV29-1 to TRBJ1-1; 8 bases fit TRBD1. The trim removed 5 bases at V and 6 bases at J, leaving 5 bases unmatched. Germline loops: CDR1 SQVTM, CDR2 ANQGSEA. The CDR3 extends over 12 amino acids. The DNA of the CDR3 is TGCAGCGTTTCAGTACAGGGGGCTGAAGCTTTCTTT. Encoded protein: CSVSVQGAEAFF.

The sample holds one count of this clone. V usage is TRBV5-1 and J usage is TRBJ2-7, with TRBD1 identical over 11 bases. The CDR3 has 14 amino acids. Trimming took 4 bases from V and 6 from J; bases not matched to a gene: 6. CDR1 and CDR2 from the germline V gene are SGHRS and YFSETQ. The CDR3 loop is CASSDGTGGGEQYV. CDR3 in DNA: TGCGCCAGCAGCGACGGGACAGGGGGAGGCGAGCAGTACGTC.

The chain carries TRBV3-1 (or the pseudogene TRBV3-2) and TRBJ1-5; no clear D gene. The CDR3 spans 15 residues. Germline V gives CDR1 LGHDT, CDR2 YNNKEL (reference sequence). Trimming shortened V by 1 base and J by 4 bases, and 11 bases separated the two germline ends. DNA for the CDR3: TGTGCCAGCAGCCAAGGTTTGGAGGGTAATCAGCCCCAGCATTTT. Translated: CASSQGLEGNQPQHF.

The CDR3 DNA follows: TGCGCCAGCAGCCAAGCCGGGACAGGGTTCGGAAACACCATATATTTT. This encodes CASSQAGTGFGNTIYF. The chain has TRBV4-1 and TRBJ1-3; 9 bases fit TRBD1. V was clipped by 1 base and J by 4 bases; unmatched bases: 5. The CDR3 covers 16 residues. Per germline, CDR1 MGHRA and CDR2 YSYEKL.

Written as DNA, the CDR3 is TGTGCCAGTAGTATGGGAAGGGGCGATGGCTACACCTTC. This codes for CASSMGRGDGYTF. This chain uses TRBV19 with TRBJ1-2; D might be TRBD1 (5 bases). V lost 3 bases and J 6 bases, leaving 11 bases between the germline ends. The germline CDR1 and CDR2 sequences are LNHDA and SQIVND (reference sequence). This CDR3 contains 13 residues.

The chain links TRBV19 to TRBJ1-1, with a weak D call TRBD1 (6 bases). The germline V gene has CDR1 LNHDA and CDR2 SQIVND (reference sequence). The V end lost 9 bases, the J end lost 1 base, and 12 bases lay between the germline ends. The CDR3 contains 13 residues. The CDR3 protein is CASVDRKNTEAFF. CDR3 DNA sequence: TGTGCCAGCGTGGACAGAAAGAACACTGAAGCTTTCTTT.

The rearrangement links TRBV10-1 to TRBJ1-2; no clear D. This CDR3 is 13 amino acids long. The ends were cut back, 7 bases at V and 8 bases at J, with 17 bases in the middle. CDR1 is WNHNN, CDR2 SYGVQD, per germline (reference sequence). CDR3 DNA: TGCGCCAGCACCCCGAGCGGGAGAAAAGGCTACACCTTC. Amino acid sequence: CASTPSGRKGYTF.

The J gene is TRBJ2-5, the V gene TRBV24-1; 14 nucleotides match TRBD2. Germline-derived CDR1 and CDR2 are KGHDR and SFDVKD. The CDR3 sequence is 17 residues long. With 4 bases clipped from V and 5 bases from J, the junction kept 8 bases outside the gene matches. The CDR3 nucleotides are TGTGCCACCAGTGACCCGGGACTAGCGGGAGTGGGTGAGACCCAGTACTTC. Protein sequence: CATSDPGLAGVGETQYF.

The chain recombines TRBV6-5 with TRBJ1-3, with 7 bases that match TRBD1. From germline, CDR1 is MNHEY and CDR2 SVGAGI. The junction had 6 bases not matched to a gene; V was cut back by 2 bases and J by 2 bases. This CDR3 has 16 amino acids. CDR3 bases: TGTGCCAGCAGTTACACCTGGGACAGAACTGGAAACACCATATATTTT. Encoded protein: CASSYTWDRTGNTIYF.

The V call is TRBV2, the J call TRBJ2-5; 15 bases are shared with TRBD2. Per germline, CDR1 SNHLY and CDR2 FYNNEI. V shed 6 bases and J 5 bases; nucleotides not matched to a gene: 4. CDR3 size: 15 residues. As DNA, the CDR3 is TGTGCCAGCAGGGGGACTAGCGGGAGGAATGAGACCCAGTACTTC. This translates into CASRGTSGRNETQYF.

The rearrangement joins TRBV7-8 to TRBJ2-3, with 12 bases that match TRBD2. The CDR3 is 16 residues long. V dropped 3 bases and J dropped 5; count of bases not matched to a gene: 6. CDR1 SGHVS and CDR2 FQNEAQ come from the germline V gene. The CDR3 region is CASSFSLAGGRDTQYF. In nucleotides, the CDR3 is TGTGCCAGCAGCTTCTCCCTAGCGGGGGGGCGAGATACGCAGTATTTT.

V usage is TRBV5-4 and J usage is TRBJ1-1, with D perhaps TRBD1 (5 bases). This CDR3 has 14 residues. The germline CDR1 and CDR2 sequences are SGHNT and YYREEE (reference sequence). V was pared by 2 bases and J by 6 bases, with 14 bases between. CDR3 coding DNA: TGTGCCAGCAGCTTTCGGGGGGGAAGTTCTGAAGCTTTCTTT. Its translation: CASSFRGGSSEAFF.

The DNA for the CDR3 is TGCGCCAGCAGTCCCAAAGGGGGCGAAACTGAAGCTTTCTTT. Amino acid sequence: CASSPKGGETEAFF. This rearrangement joins TRBV10-1 to TRBJ1-1; TRBD1 matches 7 bases. V shed 5 bases, J shed 5 bases, and the junction held 8 bases outside the gene matches. Germline CDR1 and CDR2: WNHNN and SYGVQD (reference sequence). There are 14 residues in the CDR3.

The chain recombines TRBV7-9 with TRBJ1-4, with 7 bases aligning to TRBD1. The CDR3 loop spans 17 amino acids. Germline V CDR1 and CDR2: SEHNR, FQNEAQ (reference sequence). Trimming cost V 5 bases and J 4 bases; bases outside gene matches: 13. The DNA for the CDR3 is TGTGCCAGCAGCCTCTGGACAGGCGGCCGAAGTAATGAAAAACTGTTTTTT. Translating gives CASSLWTGGRSNEKLFF.

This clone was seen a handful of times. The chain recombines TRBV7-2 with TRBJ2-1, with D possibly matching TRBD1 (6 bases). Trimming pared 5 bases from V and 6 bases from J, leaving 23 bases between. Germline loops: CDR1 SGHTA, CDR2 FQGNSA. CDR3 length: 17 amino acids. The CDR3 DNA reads TGTGCCAGCAGCCCCCTTGGGGGCGGCGGCCTGGGCAATGAGCAGTTCTTC. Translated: CASSPLGGGGLGNEQFF.

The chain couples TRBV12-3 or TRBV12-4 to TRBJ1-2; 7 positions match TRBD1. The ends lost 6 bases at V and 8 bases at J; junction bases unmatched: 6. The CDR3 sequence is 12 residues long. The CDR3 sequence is CASRIQGLGYTF. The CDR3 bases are TGTGCCAGCAGGATACAGGGGTTAGGCTACACCTTC.

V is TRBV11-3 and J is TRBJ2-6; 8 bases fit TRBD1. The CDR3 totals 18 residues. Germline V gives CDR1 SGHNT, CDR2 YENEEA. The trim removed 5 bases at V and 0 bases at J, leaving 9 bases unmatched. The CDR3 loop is CASSPRTGNPSGANVLTF. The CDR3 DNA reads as TGTGCCAGCAGCCCGCGGACAGGGAATCCCTCTGGGGCCAACGTCCTGACTTTC.

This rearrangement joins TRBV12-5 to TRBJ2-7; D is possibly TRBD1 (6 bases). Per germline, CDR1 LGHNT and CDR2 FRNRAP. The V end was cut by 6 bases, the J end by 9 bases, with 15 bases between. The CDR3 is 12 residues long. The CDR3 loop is CASGGQGIWQYV. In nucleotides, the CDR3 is TGTGCTAGTGGAGGGCAGGGGATCTGGCAGTACGTC.

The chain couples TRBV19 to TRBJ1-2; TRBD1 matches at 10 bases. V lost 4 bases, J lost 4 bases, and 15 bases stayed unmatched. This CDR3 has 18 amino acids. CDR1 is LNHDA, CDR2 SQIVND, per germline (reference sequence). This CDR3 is CASSTTGTGALSPYGYTF. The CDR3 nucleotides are TGTGCCAGTAGTACGACCGGGACAGGGGCCTTATCCCCCTATGGCTACACCTTC.

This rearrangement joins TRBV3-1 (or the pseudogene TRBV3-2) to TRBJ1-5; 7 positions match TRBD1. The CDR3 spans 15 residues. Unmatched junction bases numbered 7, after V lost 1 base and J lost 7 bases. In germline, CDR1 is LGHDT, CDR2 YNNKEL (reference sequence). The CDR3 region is CASSQGPGGNQPQHF. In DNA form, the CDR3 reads TGTGCCAGCAGCCAAGGTCCAGGGGGTAACCAGCCCCAGCATTTT.

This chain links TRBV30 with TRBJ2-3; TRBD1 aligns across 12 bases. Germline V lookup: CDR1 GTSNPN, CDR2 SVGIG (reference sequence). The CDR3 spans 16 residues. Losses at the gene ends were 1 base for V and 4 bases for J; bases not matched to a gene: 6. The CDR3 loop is CAWSGPGQGAADTQYF. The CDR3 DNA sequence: TGTGCCTGGAGTGGTCCGGGACAGGGGGCGGCAGATACGCAGTATTTT.

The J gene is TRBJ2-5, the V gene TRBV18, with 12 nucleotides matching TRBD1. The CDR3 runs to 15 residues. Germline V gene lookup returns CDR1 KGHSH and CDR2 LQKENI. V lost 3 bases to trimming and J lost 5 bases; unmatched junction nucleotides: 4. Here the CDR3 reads CASSPTGTGGETQYF. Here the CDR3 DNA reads TGTGCCAGCTCACCCACCGGGACAGGGGGCGAGACCCAGTACTTC.

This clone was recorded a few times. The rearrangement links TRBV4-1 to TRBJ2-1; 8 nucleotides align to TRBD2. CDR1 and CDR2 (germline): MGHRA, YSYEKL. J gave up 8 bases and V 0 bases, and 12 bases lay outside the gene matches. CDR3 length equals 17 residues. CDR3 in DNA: TGCGCCAGCAGCCAAGATCCCGGGACTAGTTCGAGCGATGAGCAGTTCTTC. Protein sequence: CASSQDPGTSSSDEQFF.

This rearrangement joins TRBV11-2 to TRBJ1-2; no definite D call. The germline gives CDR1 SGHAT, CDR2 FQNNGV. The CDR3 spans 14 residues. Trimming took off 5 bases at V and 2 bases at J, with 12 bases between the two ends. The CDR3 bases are TGTGCCAGCAGCCAGGAACTGATCAACTATGGCTACACCTTC. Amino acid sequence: CASSQELINYGYTF.